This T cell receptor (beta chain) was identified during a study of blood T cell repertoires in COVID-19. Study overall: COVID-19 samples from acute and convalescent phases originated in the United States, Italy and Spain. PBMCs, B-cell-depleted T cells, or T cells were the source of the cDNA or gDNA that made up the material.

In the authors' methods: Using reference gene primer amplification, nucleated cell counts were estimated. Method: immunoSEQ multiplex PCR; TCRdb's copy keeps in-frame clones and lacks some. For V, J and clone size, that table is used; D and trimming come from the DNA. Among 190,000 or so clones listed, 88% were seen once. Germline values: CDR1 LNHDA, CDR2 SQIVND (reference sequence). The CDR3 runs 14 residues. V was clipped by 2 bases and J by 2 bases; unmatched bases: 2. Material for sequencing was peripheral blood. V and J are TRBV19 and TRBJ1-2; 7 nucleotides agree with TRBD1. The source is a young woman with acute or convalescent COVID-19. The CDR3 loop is CASSILQGNYGYTF. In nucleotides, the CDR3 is TGTGCCAGTAGTATATTACAGGGGAACTATGGCTACACCTTC.